The clone carrying this T cell receptor beta chain was seen a handful of times. TCRdb ran MiXCR on the 5' RACE reads and lists one entry per CDR3 protein. This table holds around 330,000 distinct CDR3 sequences, around 10% found once. The germline gives CDR1 MGHRA, CDR2 YSYEKL. The junction had 4 bases not matched to a gene; V was cut back by 7 bases and J by 0 bases. The CDR3 has 15 amino acids. The sample belongs to a study of CD8 T cells in ankylosing spondylitis. The chain is built from TRBV4-1 and TRBJ2-2, with 8 bases aligning to TRBD1. The specimen was blood, either unsorted or a sorted T cell fraction (not recorded which). The source of this sequence is a female donor with ankylosing spondylitis or in good health (not recorded which). The CDR3 bases are TGCGCCAGCAACTTACAGGGGGCGAACACCGGGGAGCTGTTTTTT. Its protein product is CASNLQGANTGELFF.